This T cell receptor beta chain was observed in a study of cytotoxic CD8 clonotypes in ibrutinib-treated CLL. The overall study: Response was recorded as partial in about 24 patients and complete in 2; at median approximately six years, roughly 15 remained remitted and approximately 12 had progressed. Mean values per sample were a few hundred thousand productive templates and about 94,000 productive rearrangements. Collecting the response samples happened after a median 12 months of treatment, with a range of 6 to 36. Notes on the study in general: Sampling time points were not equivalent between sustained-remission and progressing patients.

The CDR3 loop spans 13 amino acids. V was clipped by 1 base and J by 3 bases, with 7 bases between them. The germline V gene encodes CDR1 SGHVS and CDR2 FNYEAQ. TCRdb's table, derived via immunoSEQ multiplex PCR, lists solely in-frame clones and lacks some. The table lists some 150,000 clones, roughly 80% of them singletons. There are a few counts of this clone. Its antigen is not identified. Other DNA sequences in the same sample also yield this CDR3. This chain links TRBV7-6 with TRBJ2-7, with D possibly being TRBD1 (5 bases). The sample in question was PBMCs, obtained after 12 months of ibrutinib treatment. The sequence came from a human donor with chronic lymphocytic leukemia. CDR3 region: CASSLGQYYEQYF. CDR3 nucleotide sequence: TGTGCCAGCAGCTTAGGACAGTACTACGAGCAGTACTTC.